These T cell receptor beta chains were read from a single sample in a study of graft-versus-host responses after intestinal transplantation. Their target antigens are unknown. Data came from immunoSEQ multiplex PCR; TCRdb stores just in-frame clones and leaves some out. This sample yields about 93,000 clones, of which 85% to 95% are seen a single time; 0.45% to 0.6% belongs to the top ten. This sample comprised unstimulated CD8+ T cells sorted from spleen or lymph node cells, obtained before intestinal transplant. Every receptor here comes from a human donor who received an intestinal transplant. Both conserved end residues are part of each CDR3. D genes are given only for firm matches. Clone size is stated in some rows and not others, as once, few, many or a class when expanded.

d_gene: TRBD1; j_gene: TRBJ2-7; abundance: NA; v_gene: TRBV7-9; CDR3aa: CASSLTGAYEQYF; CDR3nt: TGTGCCAGCAGCTTGACAGGGGCCTACGAGCAGTACTTC
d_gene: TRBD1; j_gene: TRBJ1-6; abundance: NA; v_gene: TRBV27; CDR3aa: CATKTGNSPLHF; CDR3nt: TGTGCCACTAAGACAGGGAATTCACCCCTCCACTTT
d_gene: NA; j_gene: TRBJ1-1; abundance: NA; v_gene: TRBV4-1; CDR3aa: CASSQDAEGLPNTEAFF; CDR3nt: TGCGCCAGCAGCCAGGACGCTGAGGGCCTACCGAACACTGAAGCTTTCTTT
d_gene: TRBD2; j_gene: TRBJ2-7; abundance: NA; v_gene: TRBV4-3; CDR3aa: CASSQYRGLAGAYEQYF; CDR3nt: TGCGCCAGCAGCCAATACCGGGGACTAGCGGGGGCCTACGAGCAGTACTTC
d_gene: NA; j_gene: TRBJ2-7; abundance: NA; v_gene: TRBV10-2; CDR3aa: CASSDSSYEQYF; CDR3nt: TGCGCCAGCAGTGATAGCTCCTACGAGCAGTACTTC
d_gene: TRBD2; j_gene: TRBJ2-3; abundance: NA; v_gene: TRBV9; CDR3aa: CASSVQRGTDTQYF; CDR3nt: TGTGCCAGCAGCGTCCAGCGGGGAACAGATACGCAGTATTTT
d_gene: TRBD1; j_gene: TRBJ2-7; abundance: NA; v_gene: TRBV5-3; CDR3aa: CARSFSHKQGGEQYF; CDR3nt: TGTGCCAGAAGCTTTTCCCATAAACAGGGGGGCGAGCAGTACTTC
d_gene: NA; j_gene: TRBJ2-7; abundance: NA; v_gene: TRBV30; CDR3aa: CAWSSGSYEQYF; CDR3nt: TGTGCCTGGAGTTCAGGTTCCTACGAGCAGTACTTC
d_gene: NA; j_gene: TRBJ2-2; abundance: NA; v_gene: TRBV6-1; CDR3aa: CASARGATGELFF; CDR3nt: TGTGCCAGCGCCCGGGGTGCCACCGGGGAGCTGTTTTTT
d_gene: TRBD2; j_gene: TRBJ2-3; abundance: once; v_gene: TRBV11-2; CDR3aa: CASSDSSGRDADTQYF; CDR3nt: TGTGCCAGCAGCGACTCTAGCGGGAGGGACGCAGATACGCAGTATTTT
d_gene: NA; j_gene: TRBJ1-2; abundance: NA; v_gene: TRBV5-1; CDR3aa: CASSLGGQYFLLNYGYTF; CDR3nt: TGCGCCAGCAGCTTGGGTGGGCAGTACTTCCTACTTAACTATGGCTACACCTTC
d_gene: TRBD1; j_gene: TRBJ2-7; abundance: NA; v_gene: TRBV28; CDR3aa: CASSKNRGNSYEQYF; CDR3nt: TGTGCCAGCAGTAAAAACAGGGGAAACTCCTACGAGCAGTACTTC
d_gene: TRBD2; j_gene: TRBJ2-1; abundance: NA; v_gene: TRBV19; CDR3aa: CASSPFSSGTYNEQFF; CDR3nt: TGTGCCAGTAGTCCATTTAGTAGCGGGACCTACAATGAGCAGTTCTTC
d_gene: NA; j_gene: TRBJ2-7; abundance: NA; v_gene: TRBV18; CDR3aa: CASSPRDSPYEQYF; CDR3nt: TGTGCCAGCTCACCAAGGGACTCCCCCTACGAGCAGTACTTC
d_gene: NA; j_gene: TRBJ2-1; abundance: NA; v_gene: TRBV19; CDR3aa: CASSTPTMNEQFF; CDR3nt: TGTGCCAGTAGTACCCCAACTATGAATGAGCAGTTCTTC
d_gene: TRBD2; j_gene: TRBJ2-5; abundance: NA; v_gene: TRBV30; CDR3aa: CAWSGLAGEQYF; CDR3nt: TGTGCCTGGAGTGGACTAGCGGGGGAGCAGTACTTC
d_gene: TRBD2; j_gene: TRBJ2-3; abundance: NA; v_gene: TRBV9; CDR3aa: CASSSPGLAGRAQYF; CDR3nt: TGTGCCAGCAGCTCCCCGGGACTAGCGGGGCGCGCGCAGTATTTT
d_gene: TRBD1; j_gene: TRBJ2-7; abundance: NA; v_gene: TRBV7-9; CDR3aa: CASSSGQGGYEQYF; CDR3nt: TGTGCCAGCAGCTCCGGACAGGGGGGATACGAGCAGTACTTC
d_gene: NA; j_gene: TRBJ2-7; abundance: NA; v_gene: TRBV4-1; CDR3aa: CASSQVQAPYEQYF; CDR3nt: TGCGCCAGCAGCCAAGTACAGGCCCCCTACGAGCAGTACTTC
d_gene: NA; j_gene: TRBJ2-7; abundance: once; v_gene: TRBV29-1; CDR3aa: CSVEQGGLDEQYF; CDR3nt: TGCAGCGTTGAACAGGGAGGACTCGACGAGCAGTACTTC
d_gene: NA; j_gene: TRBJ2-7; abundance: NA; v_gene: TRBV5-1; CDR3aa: CASSLAGNYEQYF; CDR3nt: TGCGCCAGCAGCTTGGCCGGGAACTACGAGCAGTACTTC
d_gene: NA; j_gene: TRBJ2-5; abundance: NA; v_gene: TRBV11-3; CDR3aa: CASSLLGPQGGETQYF; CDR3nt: TGTGCCAGCAGCTTACTTGGACCTCAGGGGGGAGAGACCCAGTACTTC
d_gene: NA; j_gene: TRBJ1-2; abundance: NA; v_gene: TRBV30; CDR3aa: CAWTVGGSTYGYTF; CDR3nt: TGTGCCTGGACTGTTGGGGGGTCTACCTATGGCTACACCTTC
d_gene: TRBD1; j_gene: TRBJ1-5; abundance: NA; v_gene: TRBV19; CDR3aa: CASSISDRGNQPQHF; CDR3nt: TGTGCCAGTAGTATTTCTGACAGGGGAAATCAGCCCCAGCATTTT
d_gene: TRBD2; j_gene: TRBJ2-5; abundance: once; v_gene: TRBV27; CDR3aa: CASSFTGLAGGPLAQYF; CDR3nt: TGTGCCAGCAGTTTTACGGGACTAGCGGGAGGCCCTTTGGCCCAGTACTTC
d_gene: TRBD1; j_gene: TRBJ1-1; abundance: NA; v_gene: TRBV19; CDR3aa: CASSMAGGLVTEAFF; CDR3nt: TGTGCCAGTAGTATGGCAGGGGGATTGGTCACTGAAGCTTTCTTT
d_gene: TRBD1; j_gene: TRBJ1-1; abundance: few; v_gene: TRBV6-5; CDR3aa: CAIRQGNTEAFF; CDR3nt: TGTGCCATCAGACAGGGGAACACTGAAGCTTTCTTT
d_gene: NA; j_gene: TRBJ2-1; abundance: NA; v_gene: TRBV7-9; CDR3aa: CASSFQFEQFF; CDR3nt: TGTGCCAGCAGCTTCCAGTTTGAGCAGTTCTTC
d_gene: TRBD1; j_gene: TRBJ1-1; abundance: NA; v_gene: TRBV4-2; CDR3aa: CASSPWGTGDSEAFF; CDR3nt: TGTGCCAGCAGCCCATGGGGGACAGGGGACTCTGAAGCTTTCTTT
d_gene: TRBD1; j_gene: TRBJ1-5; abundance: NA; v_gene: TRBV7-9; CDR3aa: CASSRTGTSNQPQHF; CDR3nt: TGTGCCAGCAGCCGGACAGGTACAAGCAATCAGCCCCAGCATTTT
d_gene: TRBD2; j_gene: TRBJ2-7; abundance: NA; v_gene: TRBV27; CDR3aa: CASSLGGDSYEQYF; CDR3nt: TGTGCCAGCAGTTTAGGGGGGGACTCGTACGAGCAGTACTTC